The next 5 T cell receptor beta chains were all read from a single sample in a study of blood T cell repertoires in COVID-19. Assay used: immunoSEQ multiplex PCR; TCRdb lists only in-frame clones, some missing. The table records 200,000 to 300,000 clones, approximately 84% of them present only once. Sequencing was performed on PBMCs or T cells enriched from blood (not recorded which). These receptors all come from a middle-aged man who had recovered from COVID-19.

CDR3 sequence (DNA): TGTGCCAGCAGTCCACAGGGGTTCAACGGCTACACCTTC. Translated: CASSPQGFNGYTF. V gene TRBV6-5 combines with J gene TRBJ1-2; TRBD1 aligns across 7 bases. The J segment lost 8 bases and the V segment lost 5 bases, leaving 8 bases of the junction unmatched. Germline CDR1 is MNHEY and CDR2 is SVGAGI. This CDR3 contains 13 residues.

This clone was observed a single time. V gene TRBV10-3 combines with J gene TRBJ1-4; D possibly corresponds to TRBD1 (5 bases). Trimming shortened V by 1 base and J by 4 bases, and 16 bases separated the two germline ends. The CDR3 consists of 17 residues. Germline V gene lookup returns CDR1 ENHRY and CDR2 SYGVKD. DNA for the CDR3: TGTGCCATCAGTGAGTTACGTCTGGGGGAGGTTAATGAAAAACTGTTTTTT. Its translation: CAISELRLGEVNEKLFF.

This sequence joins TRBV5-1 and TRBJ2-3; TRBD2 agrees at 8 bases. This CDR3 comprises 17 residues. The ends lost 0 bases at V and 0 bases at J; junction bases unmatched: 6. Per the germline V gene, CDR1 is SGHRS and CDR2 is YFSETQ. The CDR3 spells CASSLALLAGSTDTQYF. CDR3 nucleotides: TGCGCCAGCAGCTTGGCTCTTTTAGCGGGGAGCACAGATACGCAGTATTTT.

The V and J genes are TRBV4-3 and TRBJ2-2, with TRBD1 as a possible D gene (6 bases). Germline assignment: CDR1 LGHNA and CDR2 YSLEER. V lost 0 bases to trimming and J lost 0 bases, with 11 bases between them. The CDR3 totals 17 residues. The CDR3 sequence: CASSQEGGTTNTGELFF. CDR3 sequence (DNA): TGCGCCAGCAGCCAAGAAGGTGGGACAACGAACACCGGGGAGCTGTTTTTT.

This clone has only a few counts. The CDR3 spells CASTRVYEQFF. In nucleotides, the CDR3 is TGTGCCAGCACCAGGGTCTATGAGCAGTTCTTC. The V call is TRBV2, the J call TRBJ2-1; TRBD1 is a possible D gene (5 bases). Germline loops: CDR1 SNHLY, CDR2 FYNNEI. V lost 7 bases and J 8 bases, leaving 9 bases between the germline ends. This CDR3 comprises 11 residues.